These 11 T cell receptor beta chains were all obtained from the same sample, sequenced in a study of T cells and copy number aberrations in small-cell lung cancer. Profiled with immunoSEQ multiplex PCR; TCRdb holds only in-frame clones, not every one. The sample lists over 5,000 clones, approximately 79% seen once, with roughly 8.7% in the top ten. Sequenced input: tumor tissue. Receptors originate from a man aged 50-60 years with small cell lung cancer.

This clone was seen more than once but under ten times. The CDR3 loop reads CASSLEINWLGSGNQPQHF. The CDR3 nucleotides are TGTGCCAGCAGCTTAGAGATCAATTGGTTGGGCTCTGGCAATCAGCCCCAGCATTTT. The V and J genes are TRBV7-8 and TRBJ1-5, with no clear D. Between the trimmed V and J ends, which lost 1 base and 2 bases, there was a span of 21 bases. CDR3 length equals 19 residues. Germline CDR1 is SGHVS and CDR2 is FQNEAQ.

The gene calls are TRBV28 and TRBJ2-3, with D possibly matching TRBD2 (5 bases). CDR1 and CDR2 from the germline V gene are MDHEN and SYDVKM. V was shortened by 7 bases and J by 2 bases, with 13 bases between the two germline ends. The CDR3 is 14 residues long. Here the CDR3 reads CASMRRADTDTQYF. The DNA for the CDR3 is TGTGCCAGCATGAGGCGGGCGGACACAGATACGCAGTATTTT.

V and J are TRBV6-1 and TRBJ2-3; maybe TRBD1 (5 bases). CDR3 length: 14 residues. Per germline, CDR1 MNHNS and CDR2 SASEGT. Trimming removed 10 bases at V and 2 bases at J, with 16 bases between. CDR3 DNA: TGTGCCACCAGACTGACAGAGTCCACAGATACGCAGTATTTT. Its translation is CATRLTESTDTQYF.

The CDR3 bases are TGTGCCAGCAGTAGAACAGGGGATACTGAAGCTTTCTTT. Translating it yields CASSRTGDTEAFF. V gene TRBV6-1 combines with J gene TRBJ1-1; TRBD1 agrees at 7 bases. The CDR3 runs to 13 residues. The V gene's germline CDR1 is MNHNS and CDR2 SASEGT. V was pared by 5 bases and J by 5 bases, with 5 bases of the junction left unmatched.

The chain uses TRBV18 and TRBJ2-5; no clear D. V lost 0 bases and J 4 bases, leaving 6 bases between the germline ends. Germline V gene lookup returns CDR1 KGHSH and CDR2 LQKENI. The CDR3 totals 13 residues. The CDR3 loop is CASSPPRVETQYF. CDR3 DNA: TGTGCCAGCTCACCACCCCGGGTAGAGACCCAGTACTTC.

Only a few counts were recorded for this clone. This rearrangement joins TRBV4-1 to TRBJ1-4; no clear D gene. The CDR3 totals 17 residues. Trimming took off 4 bases at V and 0 bases at J, with 15 bases between the two ends. Per the germline V gene, CDR1 is MGHRA and CDR2 is YSYEKL. Here the CDR3 reads CASSRSGGEATNEKLFF. DNA of the CDR3: TGCGCCAGCAGCCGATCCGGCGGGGAAGCAACTAATGAAAAACTGTTTTTT.

This clone was detected once. Here the CDR3 reads CASSLKGAGYTF. CDR3 in DNA: TGTGCCAGCAGTTTAAAGGGGGCTGGCTACACCTTC. This chain uses TRBV27 with TRBJ1-2, with 7 bases identical to TRBD1. The V segment lost 2 bases and the J segment 7 bases; nucleotides outside the gene matches: 1. There are 12 residues in the CDR3. Germline V gene sequence: CDR1 MNHEY, CDR2 SMNVEV (reference sequence).

V gene TRBV29-1 combines with J gene TRBJ2-1; D uncertain. There are 11 residues in the CDR3. Germline values: CDR1 SQVTM, CDR2 ANQGSEA. Trimming took 1 base from V and 3 from J, leaving 1 base between them. Here the CDR3 reads CSVEVYNEQFF. The CDR3, as DNA: TGCAGCGTTGAAGTCTACAATGAGCAGTTCTTC.

V gene TRBV15 combines with J gene TRBJ2-7; no reliable D call. There are 14 residues in the CDR3. V lost 0 bases and J 3 bases, leaving 9 bases between the germline ends. Germline V CDR1 and CDR2: LNHNV, YYDKDF (reference sequence). The CDR3 is CATSRDSVGYEQYF. For the CDR3, the DNA is TGTGCCACCAGCAGAGATTCGGTCGGCTACGAGCAGTACTTC.

The chain uses TRBV28 and TRBJ1-1, with TRBD1 matching over 7 bases. The CDR3 is 14 amino acids. V lost 5 bases to trimming and J lost 4 bases; unmatched junction nucleotides: 7. CDR1 and CDR2 (germline): MDHEN, SYDVKM. The CDR3 is CASSTISGGTEAFF. CDR3 nucleotide sequence: TGTGCCAGCAGTACAATATCAGGGGGCACTGAAGCTTTCTTT.

This clone was observed a few times. V gene TRBV9 combines with J gene TRBJ2-7, with D unclear. The CDR3 has 15 residues. V was trimmed by 0 bases and J by 0 bases, leaving 10 bases between them. Germline lookup yields CDR1 SGDLS and CDR2 YYNGEE. As DNA, the CDR3 is TGTGCCAGCAGCGTAGAATGGTCGAGCTCCTACGAGCAGTACTTC. Amino acid sequence: CASSVEWSSSYEQYF.